This record looks at one T cell receptor (beta chain) sequence and its context. Cells designated naive CD8 were CD45RO-negative and were positively selected for CCR7, with terminally differentiated effector memory CD45RA+ cells excluded. Healthy HIV-negative adults with no recent acute infections or vaccinations were recruited as donors. Assay: immunoSEQ multiplex PCR; the TCRdb copy retains only in-frame clones and omits some. The sample lists some 600,000 clones, roughly 96% occurring once. The data were obtained in a study of shared clonotypes between healthy human individuals. The sequenced material came from naive CD8+ T cells sorted from blood. The receptor was derived from a woman aged 30 to 39 in good health.

CDR3 in DNA: TGTGCCAGCAGCTTTGGGGGTAATAGCAATCAGCCCCAGCATTTT. Protein: CASSFGGNSNQPQHF. The chain uses TRBV13 and TRBJ1-5, with D possibly matching TRBD1 (5 bases). V shed 3 bases and J shed 0 bases, with 9 bases lying between them. From germline, CDR1 is PRHDT and CDR2 FYEKMQ (reference sequence). This CDR3 is 15 amino acids long. The variable domain in full, completed from reference TRBV13 and TRBJ1-5, reads AAGVIQSPRHLIKEKRETATLKCYPIPRHDTVYWYQQGPGQDPQFLISFYEKMQSDKGSIPDRFSAQQFSDYHSELNMSSLELGDSALYFCASSFGGNSNQPQHFGDGTRLSIL.